Below, one T cell receptor (beta chain) is given with its context. The J segment lost 10 bases and the V segment lost 4 bases, leaving 6 bases of the junction unmatched. The V gene's germline CDR1 is MNHEY and CDR2 SMNVEV (reference sequence). The CDR3 spans 15 residues. The data belong to a study of blood T cell repertoires in COVID-19. Overall study context: Samples came from the United States, Italy and Spain, spanning acute and convalescent COVID-19.

Original analysis: Amplification of reference gene primers was used by the study to estimate nucleated cell counts. The assay was immunoSEQ multiplex PCR, and TCRdb's table has in-frame clones only and misses some. For V, J and clone size, that table is used; D and trimming come from the DNA. The sample comprises 150,000 to 200,000 clones, approximately 90% of which are singletons, and approximately 4.4% rests with the top ten. The chain couples TRBV27 to TRBJ2-1; 14 bases map to TRBD2. The TCR originated in a human donor in a cohort sampled during active COVID-19. Sequenced sample: peripheral blood. CDR3 bases: TGTGCCAGCAGTTCGGGACTAGCGGGAGTGGGGGAGCAGTTCTTC. Amino acid sequence: CASSSGLAGVGEQFF.